One and the same sample provided the 14 T cell receptor beta chains below, sequenced in a study of long-term antiretroviral therapy in people with HIV. Researchers ran immunoSEQ v3.0 at survey level. TCRdb's copy holds only in-frame clones and misses some; the assay was immunoSEQ multiplex PCR. Here the sample spans about 20,000 clones, roughly four fifths being singletons. The material sequenced was unsorted PBMCs, taken just under 2.6 years before starting antiretroviral therapy. The receptors come from a woman aged 45-65 years with HIV.

The J gene is TRBJ2-7, the V gene TRBV5-1; D not resolved. CDR1 and CDR2 (germline): SGHRS, YFSETQ. There are 15 residues in the CDR3. Trimming pared 0 bases from V and 3 bases from J, leaving 13 bases between. This CDR3 reads CASSLEGRTIYEQYF. CDR3 bases: TGCGCCAGCAGCTTGGAGGGCAGGACGATCTACGAGCAGTACTTC.

The chain has TRBV13 and TRBJ2-2, with TRBD1 as a possible D gene (6 bases). The CDR3 totals 15 residues. Germline CDR1 reads PRHDT; CDR2 reads FYEKMQ (reference sequence). Between the trimmed V and J ends, which lost 10 bases and 3 bases, there was a span of 18 bases. CDR3 DNA: TGTGCCATCCCCCCCCCAGGGGTTGACACCGGGGAGCTGTTTTTT. This codes for CAIPPPGVDTGELFF.

The rearrangement joins TRBV30 to TRBJ2-5; D ambiguous. This CDR3 comprises 15 residues. Trimming pared 0 bases from V and 4 bases from J, leaving 15 bases between. Germline CDR1 and CDR2: GTSNPN and SVGIG (reference sequence). CDR3 region: CAWSVPRPRGETQYF. Written as DNA, the CDR3 is TGTGCCTGGAGTGTACCGAGGCCGAGAGGAGAGACCCAGTACTTC.

The J gene is TRBJ2-1, the V gene TRBV30; perhaps TRBD2 as D (6 bases). V dropped 4 bases and J dropped 2 bases, with 9 bases sitting between them. This CDR3 region has 13 residues. Germline CDR1 and CDR2: GTSNPN and SVGIG (reference sequence). As DNA, the CDR3 is TGTGCCTGGAAGGAGGGAACCTACAATGAGCAGTTCTTC. It encodes CAWKEGTYNEQFF.

This chain joins TRBV29-1 and TRBJ2-5, with 15 bases that match TRBD2. The CDR3 length is 15 residues. Germline V CDR1 and CDR2: SQVTM, ANQGSEA. V lost 4 bases and J lost 5; bases outside the gene matches: 5. CDR3 sequence (DNA): TGCAGCGTTGGGGGACTAGCGGGGGGCCGGGAGACCCAGTACTTC. Translation: CSVGGLAGGRETQYF. Looking up the rest from reference TRBV29-1 and TRBJ2-5 gives the full variable domain: SAVISQKPSRDICQRGTSLTIQCQVDSQVTMMFWYRQQPGQSLTLIATANQGSEATYESGFVIDKFPISRPNLTFSTLTVSNMSPEDSSIYLCSVGGLAGGRETQYFGPGTRLLVL.

The chain carries TRBV13 and TRBJ2-3; 12 positions match TRBD2. The germline V gene encodes CDR1 PRHDT and CDR2 FYEKMQ (reference sequence). The ends lost 5 bases at V and 7 bases at J; junction bases unmatched: 10. This CDR3 comprises 16 residues. CDR3 loop: CASSPRLAGARNTQYF. CDR3 nucleotide sequence: TGTGCCAGCAGCCCAAGACTAGCGGGGGCACGGAATACGCAGTATTTT.

The chain employs TRBV30 and TRBJ1-5, with 7 bases lining up with TRBD1. The V segment lost 6 bases and the J segment 3 bases; nucleotides outside the gene matches: 5. This CDR3 spans 13 amino acids. CDR1 GTSNPN and CDR2 SVGIG come from the germline V gene (reference sequence). The CDR3 is CACTGEANQPQHF. CDR3 bases: TGTGCCTGTACAGGGGAGGCCAATCAGCCCCAGCATTTT.

The genes are TRBV19 and TRBJ2-1; a weak D match, TRBD2 (6 bases). Germline CDR1 is LNHDA and CDR2 is SQIVND (reference sequence). The V and J ends lost 9 bases and 6 bases respectively, with 15 bases between them. The CDR3 extends over 13 amino acids. CDR3 sequence (DNA): TGTGCCAGCCTGGGGGGATCTGGCAATGAGCAGTTCTTC. The encoded protein is CASLGGSGNEQFF.

The gene calls are TRBV12-5 and TRBJ2-5, with D unresolved. The CDR3 length is 17 residues. CDR1 is LGHNT and CDR2 is FRNRAP in the germline V gene. V lost 0 bases and J lost 6, with 20 bases in between. CDR3 region: CASGLVLRQTQHQTQYF. DNA for the CDR3: TGTGCTAGTGGTTTGGTACTTAGGCAAACACAACACCAGACCCAGTACTTC.

The chain carries TRBV29-1 and TRBJ1-3, with a weak D call TRBD1 (5 bases). Trimming shortened V by 3 bases and J by 1 base, and 13 bases separated the two germline ends. The germline CDR1 and CDR2 sequences are SQVTM and ANQGSEA. The CDR3 length is 15 residues. The CDR3, as DNA: TGCAGCGTTGAGACGGGACTCCTATCTGGAAACACCATATATTTT. The encoded protein is CSVETGLLSGNTIYF.

The V and J genes are TRBV5-1 and TRBJ1-1; D may be TRBD1 (5 bases). The CDR3 has 11 amino acids. V was shortened by 4 bases and J by 8 bases, with 9 bases between the two germline ends. The V gene's germline CDR1 is SGHRS and CDR2 YFSETQ. The CDR3 nucleotides are TGCGCCAGCAGCCTCGGACAAGAAGCTTTCTTT. This gives the protein CASSLGQEAFF.

This sequence joins TRBV7-8 and TRBJ2-2, with D uncertain. The V gene lost 1 base and the J gene lost 6 bases, with 15 bases spanning the gap. The CDR3 runs to 16 residues. Germline V gene lookup returns CDR1 SGHVS and CDR2 FQNEAQ. DNA of the CDR3: TGTGCCAGCAGCTTAGGAATAGTGCGTCGTCCCGGGGAGCTGTTTTTT. Amino acid sequence: CASSLGIVRRPGELFF.

The CDR3 coding sequence is TGTGCCAGCAGCGCCGCTAGCGGGGGGAGCAATGAGCAGTTCTTC. Translating it yields CASSAASGGSNEQFF. This chain uses TRBV7-2 with TRBJ2-1, with 11 bases lining up with TRBD2. This CDR3 region has 15 residues. Germline CDR1 and CDR2: SGHTA and FQGNSA. J was trimmed by 6 bases and V by 5 bases; bases with no gene match: 6.

The CDR3 is CASRPNYNEQFF. DNA for the CDR3: TGTGCCAGCAGGCCGAATTACAATGAGCAGTTCTTC. The chain carries TRBV6-5 and TRBJ2-1; no clear D gene. Germline assignment: CDR1 MNHEY and CDR2 SVGAGI. Trimming pared 6 bases from V and 4 bases from J, leaving 7 bases between. The CDR3 is 12 residues long.